A single sample is the source of the 9 T cell receptor beta chains below, sequenced in a study of control samples from healthy donors and cancer patients. This table comes from immunoSEQ multiplex PCR, and its TCRdb copy is limited to in-frame clones, with some not included. The data hold about 170,000 clones, with over 85% observed a single time. Sequencing was done on a sample of blood. The receptors originated from a woman aged 60-70 years in good health.

The V and J genes are TRBV7-9 and TRBJ1-2; D is ambiguous. The V end was cut by 5 bases, the J end by 0 bases, with 7 bases between. Looked up from germline, CDR1 is SEHNR and CDR2 is FQNEAQ (reference sequence). The CDR3 extends over 13 amino acids. The CDR3 here is CASSPGPNYGYTF. The DNA for the CDR3 is TGTGCCAGCAGCCCGGGCCCTAACTATGGCTACACCTTC.

The J gene is TRBJ2-2, the V gene TRBV24-1, with D unresolved. CDR1 is KGHDR, CDR2 SFDVKD, per germline. Trimming stripped 4 bases from V and 1 base from J, with 15 bases between. This CDR3 has 17 residues. The CDR3 protein is CATSDPMLWENTGELFF. The CDR3 nucleotides read TGTGCCACCAGTGACCCCATGCTTTGGGAGAACACCGGGGAGCTGTTTTTT.

The chain combines TRBV18 with TRBJ1-4, with a possible D match to TRBD1 (6 bases). Germline lookup yields CDR1 KGHSH and CDR2 LQKENI. This CDR3 is built from 14 residues. The V gene lost 0 bases and the J gene lost 8 bases, with 10 bases spanning the gap. CDR3 coding DNA: TGTGCCAGCTCACCACCGGTTACAGGGGAAAAACTGTTTTTT. Its protein product is CASSPPVTGEKLFF.

This clone was counted a single time. The chain carries TRBV5-1 and TRBJ1-2, with D unresolved. V lost 0 bases, J lost 2 bases, and 8 bases lay in between. The CDR3 is made up of 14 amino acids. CDR1 is SGHRS, CDR2 YFSETQ, per germline. In DNA form, the CDR3 reads TGCGCCAGCAGCTTGGAGGTCCCAAACTATGGCTACACCTTC. Translated: CASSLEVPNYGYTF.

This chain joins TRBV2 and TRBJ2-2, with 7 bases lining up with TRBD1. The germline V gene has CDR1 SNHLY and CDR2 FYNNEI. This CDR3 has 15 residues. After removal of 4 bases from V and 1 base from J, the junction contained 3 bases not matched to a gene. The CDR3 region is CASSGWTGNTGELFF. The DNA for the CDR3 is TGTGCCAGCAGTGGATGGACAGGGAACACCGGGGAGCTGTTTTTT. The full variable domain, in which reference TRBV2 and TRBJ2-2 provide the parts outside the CDR3, is EPEVTQTPSHQVTQMGQEVILRCVPISNHLYFYWYRQILGQKVEFLVSFYNNEISEKSEIFDDQFSVERPDGSNFTLKIRSTKLEDSAMYFCASSGWTGNTGELFFGEGSRLTVL.

The chain carries TRBV25-1 and TRBJ2-1; possibly TRBD2 for D (7 bases). Between the trimmed V and J ends, which lost 1 base and 0 bases, there was a span of 16 bases. Per germline, CDR1 MGHDK and CDR2 SYGVNS. The length of the CDR3 is 18 residues. CDR3 amino acids: CASSESWGGVGSYNEQFF. The DNA for the CDR3 is TGTGCCAGCAGTGAATCATGGGGGGGCGTGGGCTCCTACAATGAGCAGTTCTTC.

V is TRBV10-3 and J is TRBJ2-5; 8 nucleotides agree with TRBD2. After removal of 8 bases from V and 5 bases from J, the junction contained 10 bases not matched to a gene. Per germline, CDR1 ENHRY and CDR2 SYGVKD. The CDR3 is made up of 14 amino acids. The chain's CDR3 is CAIRGGLGWETQYF. The CDR3 DNA reads as TGTGCCATCCGTGGGGGACTAGGGTGGGAGACCCAGTACTTC.

V gene TRBV5-8 combines with J gene TRBJ2-5, with 7 bases fitting TRBD1. J lost 3 bases, V lost 4 bases, and 6 bases had no gene match. The germline V gene has CDR1 SGHTS and CDR2 YDEGEE. The CDR3 has 14 residues. The CDR3 is CASSAGTGEETQYF. The CDR3 coding sequence is TGTGCCAGCAGCGCTGGAACAGGGGAAGAGACCCAGTACTTC.

The rearrangement joins TRBV18 to TRBJ1-3; possibly TRBD1 for D (5 bases). Trimming removed 3 bases from V and 4 bases from J, with 10 bases in between. The CDR3 consists of 14 residues. Germline values: CDR1 KGHSH, CDR2 LQKENI. The CDR3 DNA sequence: TGTGCCAGCTCACCCCCGGGACTGGGAAACACCATATATTTT. This codes for CASSPPGLGNTIYF.